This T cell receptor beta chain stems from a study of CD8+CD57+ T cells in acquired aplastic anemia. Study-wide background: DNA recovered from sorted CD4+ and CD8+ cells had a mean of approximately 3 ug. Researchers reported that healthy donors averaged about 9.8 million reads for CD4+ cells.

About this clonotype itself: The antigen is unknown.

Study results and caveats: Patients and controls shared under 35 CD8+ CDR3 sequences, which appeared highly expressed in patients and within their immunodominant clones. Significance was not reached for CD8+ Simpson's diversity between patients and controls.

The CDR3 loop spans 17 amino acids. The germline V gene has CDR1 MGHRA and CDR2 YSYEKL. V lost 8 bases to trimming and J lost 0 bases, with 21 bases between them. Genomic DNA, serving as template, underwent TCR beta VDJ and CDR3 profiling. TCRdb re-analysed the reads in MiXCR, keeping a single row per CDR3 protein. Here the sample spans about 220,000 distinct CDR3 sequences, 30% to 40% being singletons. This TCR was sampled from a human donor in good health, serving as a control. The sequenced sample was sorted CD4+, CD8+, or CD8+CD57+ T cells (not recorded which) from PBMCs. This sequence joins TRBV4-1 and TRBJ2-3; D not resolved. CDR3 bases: TGCGCCAGCTCGATCAAGCCTTTAACCTCTAGCACAGATACGCAGTATTTT. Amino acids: CASSIKPLTSSTDTQYF.